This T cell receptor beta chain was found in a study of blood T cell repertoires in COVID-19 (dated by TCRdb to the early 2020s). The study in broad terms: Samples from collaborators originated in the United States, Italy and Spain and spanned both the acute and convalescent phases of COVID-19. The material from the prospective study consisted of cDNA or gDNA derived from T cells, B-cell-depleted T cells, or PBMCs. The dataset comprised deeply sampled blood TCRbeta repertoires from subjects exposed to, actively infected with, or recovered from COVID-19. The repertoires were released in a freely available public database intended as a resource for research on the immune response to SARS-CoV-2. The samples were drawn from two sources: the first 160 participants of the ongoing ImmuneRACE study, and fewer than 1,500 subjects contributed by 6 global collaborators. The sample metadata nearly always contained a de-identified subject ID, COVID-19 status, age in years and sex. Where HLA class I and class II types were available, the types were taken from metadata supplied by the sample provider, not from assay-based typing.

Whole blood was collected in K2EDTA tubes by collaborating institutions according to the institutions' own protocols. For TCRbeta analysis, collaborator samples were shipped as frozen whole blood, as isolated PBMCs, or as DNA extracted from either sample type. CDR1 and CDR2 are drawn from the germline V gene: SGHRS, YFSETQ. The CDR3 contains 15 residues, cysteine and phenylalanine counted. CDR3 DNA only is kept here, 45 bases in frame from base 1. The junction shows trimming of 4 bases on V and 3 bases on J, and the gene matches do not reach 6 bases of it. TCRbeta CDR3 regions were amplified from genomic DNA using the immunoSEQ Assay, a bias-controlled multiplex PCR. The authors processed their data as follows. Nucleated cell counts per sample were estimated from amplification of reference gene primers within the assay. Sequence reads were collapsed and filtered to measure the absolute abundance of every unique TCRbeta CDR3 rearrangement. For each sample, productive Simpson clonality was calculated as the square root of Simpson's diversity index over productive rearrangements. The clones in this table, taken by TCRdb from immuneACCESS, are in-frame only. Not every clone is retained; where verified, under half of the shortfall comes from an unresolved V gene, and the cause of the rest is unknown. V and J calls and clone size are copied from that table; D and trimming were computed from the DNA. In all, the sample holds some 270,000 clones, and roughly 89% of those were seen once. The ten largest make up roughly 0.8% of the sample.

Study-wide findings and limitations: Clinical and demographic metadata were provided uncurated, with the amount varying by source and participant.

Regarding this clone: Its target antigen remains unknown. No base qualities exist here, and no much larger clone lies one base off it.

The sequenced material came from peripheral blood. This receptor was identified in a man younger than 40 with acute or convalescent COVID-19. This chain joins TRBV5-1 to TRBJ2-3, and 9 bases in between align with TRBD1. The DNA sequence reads TGCGCCAGCAGCCGTAGGACAGGGGATACAGATACGCAGTATTTT. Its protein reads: CASSRRTGDTDTQYF.